The rows below give T cell receptor beta chains drawn from one sample of a study of blood T cell repertoires in COVID-19. Here immunoSEQ multiplex PCR was the method, and the copy in TCRdb shows in-frame clones only, minus some. The sample records about 260,000 clones, roughly nine tenths being singletons. Material for sequencing was PBMCs or T cells enriched from blood (not recorded which). The receptors here all came from a woman aged 18-29 years who had recovered from COVID-19. The CDR3 runs from the conserved cysteine through the conserved F or W. D genes are given only for firm matches. A row's size may be missing; if present it is once, few, many or a size class.

clone size: .; V gene: TRBV11-2; J gene: TRBJ2-2; D gene: .; CDR3 DNA: TGTGCAGGCGGAGGGGGCGGCAACACCGGGGAGCTGTTTTTT; CDR3 protein: CAGGGGGNTGELFF
clone size: .; V gene: TRBV2; J gene: TRBJ2-6; D gene: TRBD2; CDR3 DNA: TGTGCCAGCAGTGAAATCCGCGGGGGGGCCCCTGGGGCCAACGTCCTGACTTTC; CDR3 protein: CASSEIRGGAPGANVLTF
clone size: .; V gene: TRBV5-4; J gene: TRBJ1-4; D gene: .; CDR3 DNA: TGTGCCAGCAGGGCGGAGGGGTACGAGGATGAAAAACTGTTTTTT; CDR3 protein: CASRAEGYEDEKLFF
clone size: .; V gene: TRBV2; J gene: TRBJ1-6; D gene: .; CDR3 DNA: TGTGCCAGCAGCCCATTACAAGACACCGCCTATAATTCACCCCTCCACTTT; CDR3 protein: CASSPLQDTAYNSPLHF
clone size: once; V gene: TRBV5-6; J gene: TRBJ2-7; D gene: TRBD1; CDR3 DNA: TGTGCCAGCAGCGCCGGGACAGGGTATAGCGAGCAGTACTTC; CDR3 protein: CASSAGTGYSEQYF
clone size: .; V gene: TRBV11-3; J gene: TRBJ2-3; D gene: .; CDR3 DNA: TGTGCCAGCAGCCAAGCTAGGACAGATACGCAGTATTTT; CDR3 protein: CASSQARTDTQYF
clone size: .; V gene: TRBV2; J gene: TRBJ2-5; D gene: TRBD2; CDR3 DNA: TGTGCCAGCACCCGACTAGCGGTTCGGCAAGAGACCCAGTACTTC; CDR3 protein: CASTRLAVRQETQYF
clone size: .; V gene: TRBV6-2/TRBV6-3; J gene: TRBJ2-4; D gene: .; CDR3 DNA: TGTGCCAGCAGTTACCCTACACCTAGCAGAGCCAAAAACATTCAGTACTTC; CDR3 protein: CASSYPTPSRAKNIQYF
clone size: .; V gene: TRBV11-2; J gene: TRBJ2-5; D gene: .; CDR3 DNA: TGTGCCAGCAGCCCAGGGCGTGTAGTGGGGGGCCAAGAGACCCAGTACTTC; CDR3 protein: CASSPGRVVGGQETQYF
clone size: few; V gene: TRBV2; J gene: TRBJ2-7; D gene: TRBD1; CDR3 DNA: TGTGCCAGCAGAGGCACAGGGGCAGGTGACCACGAGCAGTACTTC; CDR3 protein: CASRGTGAGDHEQYF
clone size: .; V gene: TRBV7-9; J gene: TRBJ1-2; D gene: TRBD1; CDR3 DNA: TGTGCCAGCAGCTTAGGGACAGGGCACACAATCTATGGCTACACCTTC; CDR3 protein: CASSLGTGHTIYGYTF
clone size: .; V gene: TRBV20-1; J gene: TRBJ1-1; D gene: .; CDR3 DNA: TGCAGTGCTAGTCCGTCGGACAGTCACACTGAAGCTTTCTTT; CDR3 protein: CSASPSDSHTEAFF
clone size: .; V gene: TRBV10-3; J gene: TRBJ2-1; D gene: TRBD2; CDR3 DNA: TGTGCCATCAGTGAGGGCGGGAGCTCCTACAATGAGCAGTTCTTC; CDR3 protein: CAISEGGSSYNEQFF
clone size: .; V gene: TRBV9; J gene: TRBJ2-1; D gene: .; CDR3 DNA: TGTGCCAGCAGCGCCGGGAGCTCCTACAATGAGCAGTTCTTC; CDR3 protein: CASSAGSSYNEQFF
clone size: few; V gene: TRBV7-3; J gene: TRBJ1-1; D gene: .; CDR3 DNA: TGTGCCAGCAGCTTAGCGGGTCGGACTGAAGCTTTCTTT; CDR3 protein: CASSLAGRTEAFF
clone size: .; V gene: TRBV28; J gene: TRBJ2-7; D gene: TRBD1; CDR3 DNA: TGTGCCAGCACCGAAACCGGGACAGGTTACGAGCAGTACTTC; CDR3 protein: CASTETGTGYEQYF
clone size: .; V gene: TRBV4-1; J gene: TRBJ1-3; D gene: TRBD1; CDR3 DNA: TGCGCCAGCAGCCAAGGAGGGACAGGGGTGGACACCATATATTTT; CDR3 protein: CASSQGGTGVDTIYF
clone size: .; V gene: TRBV14; J gene: TRBJ1-2; D gene: .; CDR3 DNA: TGTGCCAGCAGCCCCATGGGGCTATTGGGAGGCTACACCTTC; CDR3 protein: CASSPMGLLGGYTF
clone size: .; V gene: TRBV7-2; J gene: TRBJ2-1; D gene: .; CDR3 DNA: TGTGCCAGCAGCCCCCCAACCGATCGGAATGAGCAGTTCTTC; CDR3 protein: CASSPPTDRNEQFF
clone size: .; V gene: TRBV5-1; J gene: TRBJ2-1; D gene: TRBD2; CDR3 DNA: TGCGCCAGCAGCTTGTTCAGCAGGGAGGGTAGTGAGCAGTTCTTC; CDR3 protein: CASSLFSREGSEQFF
clone size: few; V gene: TRBV6-5; J gene: TRBJ1-1; D gene: .; CDR3 DNA: TGTGCCAGCGGTAGGGGCACTGAAGCTTTCTTT; CDR3 protein: CASGRGTEAFF
clone size: .; V gene: TRBV28; J gene: TRBJ1-6; D gene: .; CDR3 DNA: TGTGCCAGCAAGATCCGGCGGGAATATAATTCACCCCTCCACTTT; CDR3 protein: CASKIRREYNSPLHF
clone size: .; V gene: TRBV7-2; J gene: TRBJ1-6; D gene: .; CDR3 DNA: TGTGCCAGCAGCTTAGAAGTCAACAGAGATAATTCACCCCTCCACTTT; CDR3 protein: CASSLEVNRDNSPLHF
clone size: .; V gene: TRBV9; J gene: TRBJ1-4; D gene: .; CDR3 DNA: TGTGCCAGCTCGCGGGGGGAGTTCAGGGAAAAACTGTTTTTT; CDR3 protein: CASSRGEFREKLFF
clone size: .; V gene: TRBV28; J gene: TRBJ1-1; D gene: .; CDR3 DNA: TGTGCCAGCAGTTCACCGACGGGATCTGAAGCTTTCTTT; CDR3 protein: CASSSPTGSEAFF
clone size: once; V gene: TRBV2; J gene: TRBJ1-1; D gene: TRBD1; CDR3 DNA: TGTGCCAGCATACTAGGACAGGGTATGGGTGAAGCTTTCTTT; CDR3 protein: CASILGQGMGEAFF
clone size: .; V gene: TRBV10-3; J gene: TRBJ1-1; D gene: .; CDR3 DNA: TGTGCCATCAGGTCGTCGGTGAACACTGAAGCTTTCTTT; CDR3 protein: CAIRSSVNTEAFF
clone size: .; V gene: TRBV4-1; J gene: TRBJ2-3; D gene: TRBD1; CDR3 DNA: TGCGCCAGCAGCCAAGGGGGAAGGACAGGGCGGACAGATACGCAGTATTTT; CDR3 protein: CASSQGGRTGRTDTQYF
clone size: once; V gene: TRBV7-2; J gene: TRBJ2-7; D gene: .; CDR3 DNA: TGTGCCAGCAGCCCCGGGACTCCTTCCTACGAGCAGTACTTC; CDR3 protein: CASSPGTPSYEQYF
clone size: .; V gene: TRBV2; J gene: TRBJ1-6; D gene: .; CDR3 DNA: TGTGCCACCCGGTCTGGGCTGACAGAAAATTCACCCCTCCACTTT; CDR3 protein: CATRSGLTENSPLHF
clone size: .; V gene: TRBV6-4; J gene: TRBJ1-4; D gene: .; CDR3 DNA: TGTGCCAGCAGTGCTTTGGGAGGGCGCCGTGAAAAACTGTTTTTT; CDR3 protein: CASSALGGRREKLFF
clone size: few; V gene: TRBV18; J gene: TRBJ1-3; D gene: .; CDR3 DNA: TGTGCCAGCTCACCATATCAGGACTCTGGAAACACCATATATTTT; CDR3 protein: CASSPYQDSGNTIYF
clone size: .; V gene: TRBV9; J gene: TRBJ2-3; D gene: .; CDR3 DNA: TGTGCCAGCAGCCTTGGGGGCAGGTTCACAGATACGCAGTATTTT; CDR3 protein: CASSLGGRFTDTQYF
clone size: .; V gene: TRBV9; J gene: TRBJ1-2; D gene: .; CDR3 DNA: TGTGCCAGCAGCGTAGGCGGTGACTATGGCTACACCTTC; CDR3 protein: CASSVGGDYGYTF
clone size: few; V gene: TRBV9; J gene: TRBJ1-1; D gene: .; CDR3 DNA: TGTGCCAGCCCCCCGTGGGGGGATTACACTGAAGCTTTCTTT; CDR3 protein: CASPPWGDYTEAFF
clone size: .; V gene: TRBV5-1; J gene: TRBJ2-7; D gene: TRBD2; CDR3 DNA: TGCGCCAGCACGGGAGGGCACTACGAGCAGTACTTC; CDR3 protein: CASTGGHYEQYF
clone size: few; V gene: TRBV6-1; J gene: TRBJ2-1; D gene: TRBD1; CDR3 DNA: TGTGCCAGCAGTGAAGAATTGATCGGGACAGGGGGCAGCGATGAGCAGTTCTTC; CDR3 protein: CASSEELIGTGGSDEQFF
clone size: .; V gene: TRBV27; J gene: TRBJ2-1; D gene: TRBD2; CDR3 DNA: TGTGCCAGCAGTTCTTTAGCGGGGACAATCTACAATGAGCAGTTCTTC; CDR3 protein: CASSSLAGTIYNEQFF
clone size: .; V gene: TRBV6-5; J gene: TRBJ2-5; D gene: TRBD1; CDR3 DNA: TGTGCCAGCAGTTACGCCTCACAGGGGACCCAAGAGACCCAGTACTTC; CDR3 protein: CASSYASQGTQETQYF
clone size: .; V gene: TRBV2; J gene: TRBJ1-3; D gene: .; CDR3 DNA: TGTGCCAGCAGCGTTTTACAAGACACCATATATTTT; CDR3 protein: CASSVLQDTIYF
clone size: .; V gene: TRBV29-1; J gene: TRBJ2-5; D gene: TRBD1; CDR3 DNA: TGCAGCGTTGAAGCAGGGGGCCCGTTAGGGACCCAGTACTTC; CDR3 protein: CSVEAGGPLGTQYF
clone size: .; V gene: TRBV15; J gene: TRBJ2-6; D gene: TRBD1; CDR3 DNA: TGTGCCACCCGACTGGGACAGGGTGGAGGGGCCAACGTCCTGACTTTC; CDR3 protein: CATRLGQGGGANVLTF
clone size: .; V gene: TRBV6-5; J gene: TRBJ1-4; D gene: TRBD1; CDR3 DNA: TGTGCCAGCAGTTACGGACAGGGGGTGCAGGAAAAACTGTTTTTT; CDR3 protein: CASSYGQGVQEKLFF
clone size: once; V gene: TRBV29-1; J gene: TRBJ1-2; D gene: TRBD1; CDR3 DNA: TGCAGCGTACTAATTACAGGGGGCTACTATGGCTACACCTTC; CDR3 protein: CSVLITGGYYGYTF
clone size: .; V gene: TRBV18; J gene: TRBJ2-1; D gene: TRBD1; CDR3 DNA: TGTGCCAGCTCATCGACAGGGGCGGATGAGCAGTTCTTC; CDR3 protein: CASSSTGADEQFF